A selection of T cell receptor beta chains follows, all from one sample in a study of cytomegalovirus exposure and HLA in healthy donors. Generated by immunoSEQ multiplex PCR, the TCRdb table keeps only in-frame clones and is missing some. Seen here are about 88,000 clones, approximately 70% observed once, and the top ten hold 2.7%. Sequences were obtained from PBMCs. The receptors here all came from a man aged 45-60 years in good health and CMV-seronegative. The CDR3 runs from the conserved cysteine through the conserved F or W. A D gene is named only where the DNA matches it firmly.

cdr3_aa,v_call,j_call,d_call
CASSLLASGTATGELFF,TRBV27,TRBJ2-2,TRBD2
CASSLGSRYQETQYF,TRBV11-3,TRBJ2-5,-
CASGHNQPQHF,TRBV2,TRBJ1-5,-
CASGLGLPPYEQYF,TRBV12-5,-,-
CASSNRTGGGYGYTF,TRBV5-1,TRBJ1-2,TRBD1
CASSFTGQTPPLHF,TRBV5-6,TRBJ1-6,-
CASSEDGESGEQFF,TRBV6-5,TRBJ2-1,-
CASSFRRGAQSSYNEQFF,TRBV7-2,TRBJ2-1,-
CASESRQGGTEAFF,TRBV2,TRBJ1-1,TRBD1
CASSSNRVSYEQYF,TRBV13,TRBJ2-7,-
CASSQARGIYYGYTF,TRBV4-1,TRBJ1-2,-
CASRRDRGRGSSGANVLTF,TRBV2,TRBJ2-6,TRBD1
CTSSQDKKASGKQETQYF,TRBV1,TRBJ2-5,-
CASSSFRNEQFF,TRBV19,TRBJ2-1,-
CASSPGTGDQPQHF,TRBV18,TRBJ1-5,TRBD1
CASSSGQINEKLFF,TRBV27,TRBJ1-4,-
CASSLERTGTYGYTF,TRBV7-2,TRBJ1-2,TRBD1
CASSQGRGTQYF,TRBV14,TRBJ2-5,-
CASSPRSDTEAFF,TRBV18,TRBJ1-1,-
CASSLWTRSETQYF,TRBV5-1,TRBJ2-5,TRBD2
CASSFKGANEQFF,TRBV13,TRBJ2-1,-
CASGQEPGETQYF,TRBV4-2,TRBJ2-5,-
CASSLTGPTDTQYF,TRBV5-1,TRBJ2-3,-
CASSGSRGGDGELFF,TRBV5-1,TRBJ2-2,-
CAWSVGGHGETQYF,TRBV30,TRBJ2-5,-
CSVDDGTGTYEQYF,TRBV29-1,TRBJ2-7,TRBD1
CASTVDRGYYQPQHF,TRBV2,TRBJ1-5,TRBD1
CASRFSGQHNQPQHF,TRBV7-2,TRBJ1-5,-
CASIALATETQYF,TRBV7-9,TRBJ2-5,-
CASRLDRARTEAFF,TRBV27,TRBJ1-1,TRBD1
CASRPERATDTQYF,TRBV10-2,TRBJ2-3,-
CASSLARTTSGVLQETQYF,TRBV7-8,TRBJ2-5,TRBD2
CASSPRVIWAFF,TRBV7-9,TRBJ1-1,-
CASSPTGGISPLHF,TRBV27,TRBJ1-6,TRBD1
CASSNLRDRRWGEQFF,TRBV9,TRBJ2-1,TRBD1
CASSIGNDREAFF,TRBV19,TRBJ1-1,-